The entry that follows covers one TCR beta chain sequence. The entry originates in a study of shared clonotypes between healthy human individuals. Several immunoSEQ plates received, in even portions, the genomic DNA of each subset. The sequencing of unsorted PBMC DNA took place on ten immunoSEQ deep assay plates. Generated by immunoSEQ multiplex PCR, the TCRdb table keeps only in-frame clones and is missing some. The table shows over 400,000 clones, with almost 80% occurring only once. For unsorted samples, genomic DNA was extracted from roughly 95 million PBMCs. Germline lookup yields CDR1 MNHNY and CDR2 SVGAGI (reference sequence). This CDR3 comprises 14 residues. The ends were cut back, 6 bases at V and 5 bases at J, with 13 bases in the middle.

Sequencing used PBMCs. This receptor was taken from a woman aged 35 to 49 in good health. Some clones in this sample may be carry-over from other donors' samples. The rearrangement uses TRBV6-6 and TRBJ1-4, with D possibly TRBD1 on 6 matching bases. The CDR3 is CASSYRAPNEKLFF. The CDR3 nucleotides are TGTGCCAGCAGCTACAGGGCCCCGAATGAAAAACTGTTTTTT.